This passage covers 14 T cell receptor beta chains from one sample sequenced in a study of sequential checkpoint blockade in melanoma. The assay was immunoSEQ multiplex PCR, and TCRdb's table has in-frame clones only and misses some. The sample lists tens of thousands of clones, 84% occurring once. Treatment reported: randomized to nivolumab then ipilimumab (arm A) or the reverse (arm B). The material was CD8+ T cells sorted from blood (inferred from file names), obtained from a patient given nivolumab and ipilimumab in sequence. These receptors all stem from a human donor with melanoma.

V usage is TRBV6-6 and J usage is TRBJ2-1; D is unclear. The CDR3 totals 14 residues. Germline V gene data show CDR1 as MNHNY and CDR2 as SVGAGI (reference sequence). V shed 2 bases and J shed 8 bases, with 13 bases lying between them. The CDR3 DNA reads as TGTGCCAGCAGTTACGAGTGGCTAAGCGATGAGCAGTTCTTC. This translates into CASSYEWLSDEQFF.

V is TRBV11-2 and J is TRBJ1-1; D is unresolved. The CDR3 runs 12 residues. V dropped 1 base and J dropped 11 bases, with 11 bases sitting between them. From germline, CDR1 is SGHAT and CDR2 FQNNGV. CDR3 residues: CASSLGRGGAFF. CDR3 nucleotides: TGTGCCAGCAGCTTAGGTCGCGGCGGGGCTTTCTTT.

Only one count was recorded for this clone. The chain recombines TRBV7-9 with TRBJ2-1; 7 bases agree with TRBD1. The germline V gene has CDR1 SEHNR and CDR2 FQNEAQ (reference sequence). Trimming at V came to 7 bases and at J to 6 bases, leaving 12 bases not matched to a gene. The CDR3 is made up of 15 amino acids. DNA for the CDR3: TGTGCCAGCACCCCCCCGGCACAGGGGTTCAATGAGCAGTTCTTC. Protein: CASTPPAQGFNEQFF.

The rearrangement uses TRBV29-1 and TRBJ2-5, with D hard to call. The CDR3 sequence is 12 residues long. The V gene's germline CDR1 is SQVTM and CDR2 ANQGSEA. Trimming shortened V by 4 bases and J by 4 bases, and 10 bases separated the two germline ends. The CDR3 sequence is CSVALETETQYF. CDR3 nucleotide sequence: TGCAGCGTTGCTCTGGAGACAGAGACCCAGTACTTC.

The CDR3 DNA reads as TGCGCCAGCAGCCCGGGACTAGCGGACAATGAGCAGTTCTTC. This codes for CASSPGLADNEQFF. The V call is TRBV4-1, the J call TRBJ2-1; 11 positions agree with TRBD2. The CDR3 covers 14 residues. Germline V gene data show CDR1 as MGHRA and CDR2 as YSYEKL. With V trimmed by 4 bases and J by 5 bases, 1 base remained unmatched.

The rearrangement links TRBV5-1 to TRBJ2-1; D gene uncertain. In germline, CDR1 is SGHRS, CDR2 YFSETQ. V dropped 0 bases and J dropped 10 bases, with 5 bases sitting between them. This CDR3 has 11 residues. This chain's CDR3 is CASSLAAEQFF. CDR3 DNA sequence: TGCGCCAGCAGCTTGGCAGCGGAGCAGTTCTTC.

The rearrangement joins TRBV29-1 to TRBJ1-2, with 8 bases aligning to TRBD1. Germline-derived CDR1 and CDR2 are SQVTM and ANQGSEA. V lost 0 bases and J lost 3; bases outside the gene matches: 15. The CDR3 covers 18 residues. The CDR3 region has the DNA TGCAGCGTTGAAGATCAGGTTTTAAGGACAGGGCAACACTATGGCTACACCTTC. This sequence encodes CSVEDQVLRTGQHYGYTF.

This chain connects TRBV5-6 to TRBJ2-7, with D possibly matching TRBD1 (6 bases). With 0 bases removed from V and 3 bases from J, the gap between germline ends came to 16 bases. Per the germline V gene, CDR1 is SGHDT and CDR2 is YYEEEE. The CDR3 loop spans 16 amino acids. DNA for the CDR3: TGTGCCAGCAGCTTGGCGGTTACAGGGCTGTTCTACGAGCAGTACTTC. Its translation: CASSLAVTGLFYEQYF.

The chain couples TRBV4-1 to TRBJ1-1; 8 nucleotides match TRBD1. The CDR3 contains 16 residues. With V trimmed by 3 bases and J by 1 base, 7 bases remained unmatched. CDR1 MGHRA and CDR2 YSYEKL come from the germline V gene. CDR3 protein: CASSHGQGKGNTEAFF. The CDR3 DNA is TGCGCCAGCAGCCACGGACAGGGAAAAGGGAACACTGAAGCTTTCTTT.

This chain connects TRBV5-4 to TRBJ2-7; 7 positions agree with TRBD1. The CDR3 totals 14 residues. The germline V gene encodes CDR1 SGHNT and CDR2 YYREEE (reference sequence). With 0 bases clipped from V and 5 bases from J, the junction kept 5 bases outside the gene matches. CDR3 in amino acids: CASSLAPGGDEQYF. CDR3 sequence (DNA): TGTGCCAGCAGCTTGGCCCCAGGGGGTGACGAGCAGTACTTC.

Written as DNA, the CDR3 is TGCGCCAGCAGCCCGATGGGACTCGGCGAGCAGTACTTC. Translating it yields CASSPMGLGEQYF. The chain links TRBV10-1 to TRBJ2-7; possibly TRBD2 for D (6 bases). Deletions cut 6 bases from V and 6 bases from J, with 15 bases between. The CDR3 sequence is 13 residues long. CDR1 WNHNN and CDR2 SYGVQD come from the germline V gene (reference sequence).

The genes are TRBV5-1 and TRBJ1-2; 9 positions agree with TRBD1. The ends lost 4 bases at V and 5 bases at J; junction bases unmatched: 9. CDR3 length equals 15 residues. Germline CDR1 and CDR2: SGHRS and YFSETQ. In nucleotides, the CDR3 is TGCGCCAGCAGCATGGGTACAGGGGGCAATTATGGCTACACCTTC. Amino acids: CASSMGTGGNYGYTF.

In its sample, this clone was seen a few times. The chain employs TRBV4-1 and TRBJ2-1, with D possibly TRBD2 on 5 matching bases. Germline loops: CDR1 MGHRA, CDR2 YSYEKL. This CDR3 has 15 residues. The V end lost 0 bases, the J end lost 3 bases, and 9 bases lay between the germline ends. This chain's CDR3 is CASSQDFRDYNEQFF. For the CDR3, the DNA is TGCGCCAGCAGCCAAGATTTCCGGGACTACAATGAGCAGTTCTTC.

The chain links TRBV10-3 to TRBJ2-7; TRBD2 agrees at 9 bases. V trimming: 6 bases; J trimming: 5 bases; junction bases outside the gene matches: 8. This CDR3 region has 14 residues. CDR1 is ENHRY, CDR2 SYGVKD, per germline. The CDR3 DNA reads as TGTGCCATCAGAGAAAGCGGGGGGTATGACGAGCAGTACTTC. Residues: CAIRESGGYDEQYF.